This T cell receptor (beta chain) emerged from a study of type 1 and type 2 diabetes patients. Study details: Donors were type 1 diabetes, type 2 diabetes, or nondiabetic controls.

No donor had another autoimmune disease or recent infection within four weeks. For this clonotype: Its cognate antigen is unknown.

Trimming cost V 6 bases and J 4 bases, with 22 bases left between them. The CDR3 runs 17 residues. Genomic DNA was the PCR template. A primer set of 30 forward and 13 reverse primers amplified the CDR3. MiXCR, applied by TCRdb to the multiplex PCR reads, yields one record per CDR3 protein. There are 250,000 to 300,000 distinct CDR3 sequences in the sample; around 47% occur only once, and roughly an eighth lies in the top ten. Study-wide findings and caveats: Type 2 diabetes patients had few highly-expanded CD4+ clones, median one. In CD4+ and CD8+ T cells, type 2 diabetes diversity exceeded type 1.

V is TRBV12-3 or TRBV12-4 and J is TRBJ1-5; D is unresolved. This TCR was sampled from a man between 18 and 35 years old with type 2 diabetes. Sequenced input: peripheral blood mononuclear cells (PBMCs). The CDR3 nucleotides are TGTGCCAGCAGCCACCTCCAGACCGACGGGGTAAATCAGCCCCAGCATTTT. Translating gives CASSHLQTDGVNQPQHF.